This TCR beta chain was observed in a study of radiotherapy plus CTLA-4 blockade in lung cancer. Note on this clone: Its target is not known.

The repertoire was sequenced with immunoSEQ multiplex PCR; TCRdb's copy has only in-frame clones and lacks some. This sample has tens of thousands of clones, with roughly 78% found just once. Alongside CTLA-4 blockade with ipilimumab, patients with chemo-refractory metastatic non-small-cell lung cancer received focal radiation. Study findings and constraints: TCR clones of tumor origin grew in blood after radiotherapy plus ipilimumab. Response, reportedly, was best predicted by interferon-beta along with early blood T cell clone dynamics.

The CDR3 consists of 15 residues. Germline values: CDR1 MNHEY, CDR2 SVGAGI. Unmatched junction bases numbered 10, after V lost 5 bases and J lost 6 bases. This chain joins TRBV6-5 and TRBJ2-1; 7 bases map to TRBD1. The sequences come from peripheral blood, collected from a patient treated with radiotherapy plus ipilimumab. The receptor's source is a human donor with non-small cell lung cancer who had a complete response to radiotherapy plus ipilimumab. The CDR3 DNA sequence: TGTGCCAGCAGTCTTTCCCGACAGGGTCTCAATGAGCAGTTCTTC. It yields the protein CASSLSRQGLNEQFF.